The 6 T cell receptor beta chains below were found in one sample sequenced in a study of T cells in Graves' hyperthyroidism and ophthalmopathy. From RNA transcripts, TCR beta CDR3 regions were amplified. When the TCR CDR3 underwent first-round RT-PCR, the HTBI primer set was used. TCRdb re-called the multiplex PCR reads with MiXCR, one entry per CDR3 protein. The repertoire includes hundreds of thousands of distinct CDR3 sequences, around 19% of them detected once, and around 47% sits in the top ten. The sample consisted of blood. The receptors were sampled from a middle-aged man with Graves' hyperthyroidism.

The chain has TRBV28 and TRBJ2-5, with D unclear. V lost 6 bases, J lost 2 bases, and 7 bases lay in between. Looked up from germline, CDR1 is MDHEN and CDR2 is SYDVKM. The CDR3 consists of 12 residues. The CDR3 here is CASSSWQETQYF. The CDR3 DNA follows: TGTGCCAGCAGCTCCTGGCAAGAGACCCAGTACTTC. Variable domain in full (rest from reference TRBV28 and TRBJ2-5): DVKVTQSSRYLVKRTGEKVFLECVQDMDHENMFWYRQDPGLGLRLIYFSYDVKMKEKGDIPEGYSVSREKKERFSLILESASTNQTSMYLCASSSWQETQYFGPGTRLLVL.

The chain links TRBV5-1 to TRBJ2-7, with D perhaps matching TRBD2 (7 bases). This CDR3 region has 16 residues. Germline V gene sequence: CDR1 SGHRS, CDR2 YFSETQ. Trimming pared 4 bases from V and 1 base from J, leaving 18 bases between. CDR3 coding DNA: TGCGCCAGCAGCCCCGGTGACGCGGGGGCTTCCTACGAGCAGTACTTC. The encoded protein is CASSPGDAGASYEQYF.

Many counts were recorded for this clonotype. The rearrangement joins TRBV29-1 to TRBJ2-1; 13 nucleotides agree with TRBD2. V lost 6 bases, J lost 8 bases, and 10 bases stayed unmatched. Germline values: CDR1 SQVTM, CDR2 ANQGSEA. CDR3 size: 15 residues. CDR3 bases: TGCAGCGTCGGTACACTAGCGGGGGGGATTGATGAGCAGTTCTTC. Its translation is CSVGTLAGGIDEQFF.

This clonotype came up many times. The genes are TRBV2 and TRBJ2-7, with D possibly matching TRBD2 (6 bases). Germline V lookup: CDR1 SNHLY, CDR2 FYNNEI. Trimming pared 4 bases from V and 1 base from J, leaving 8 bases between. The CDR3 contains 13 residues. The CDR3 loop is CASSVGGSYEQYF. The CDR3 coding sequence is TGTGCCAGCAGTGTTGGGGGGTCCTACGAGCAGTACTTC.

This clonotype was found a few times. V usage is TRBV7-9 and J usage is TRBJ1-4; TRBD1 matches 9 bases. CDR1 is SEHNR, CDR2 FQNEAQ, per germline (reference sequence). This CDR3 has 14 residues. Trimming at V came to 4 bases and at J to 7 bases, leaving 4 bases not matched to a gene. The CDR3 DNA sequence: TGTGCCAGCAGCTGGGGACAGGGCTCTGAAAAACTGTTTTTT. Translating gives CASSWGQGSEKLFF.

The CDR3 DNA reads TGTGCCAGCAGTGAGGGGAGGGAAGAGAATATTGGAACTAATGAAAAACTGTTTTTT. It specifies CASSEGREENIGTNEKLFF. The chain uses TRBV25-1 and TRBJ1-4; D is unclear. The CDR3 is made up of 19 amino acids. The V gene lost 3 bases and the J gene lost 1 base, with 21 bases spanning the gap. CDR1 and CDR2 from the germline V gene are MGHDK and SYGVNS. Variable domain in full (rest from reference TRBV25-1 and TRBJ1-4): EADIYQTPRYLVIGTGKKITLECSQTMGHDKMYWYQQDPGMELHLIHYSYGVNSTEKGDLSSESTVSRIRTEHFPLTLESARPSHTSQYLCASSEGREENIGTNEKLFFGSGTQLSVL.